One sample yielded the 12 T cell receptor beta chains listed below, sequenced in a study of shared clonotypes between healthy human individuals. Sequencing used immunoSEQ multiplex PCR; TCRdb keeps in-frame clones, though not all of them. Found here are some 1,600,000 clones, 95% to 99% of them singletons; the top ten hold about 0.42%. Sample: naive CD4+ T cells sorted from blood. Subset specified: CD45RA+ positively selected. The origin of the receptors is a man aged 25 to 45 in good health.

The V gene is TRBV2, the J gene TRBJ2-1; perhaps TRBD2 as D (6 bases). The CDR3 sequence is 11 residues long. Germline V gives CDR1 SNHLY, CDR2 FYNNEI. The ends were cut back, 3 bases at V and 12 bases at J, with 9 bases in the middle. The CDR3 sequence: CASSEGGGQFF. The CDR3 coding sequence is TGTGCCAGCAGTGAGGGAGGTGGGCAGTTCTTC.

The chain uses TRBV6-5 and TRBJ1-1; D call uncertain. V lost 6 bases to trimming and J lost 0 bases, with 14 bases between them. Germline V gene lookup returns CDR1 MNHEY and CDR2 SVGAGI. The CDR3 covers 15 residues. The CDR3 sequence: CASRQKGGLNTEAFF. CDR3 sequence (DNA): TGTGCCAGCAGACAGAAGGGAGGTCTGAACACTGAAGCTTTCTTT.

The chain links TRBV6-1 to TRBJ1-1; D may be TRBD1 (6 bases). Germline CDR1 and CDR2: MNHNS and SASEGT. The CDR3 is 14 amino acids. The germline V and J ends were trimmed by 5 bases and 0 bases, with 10 bases remaining between them. The CDR3 is CASSTRQVNTEAFF. CDR3 in DNA: TGTGCCAGCAGTACCCGACAGGTGAACACTGAAGCTTTCTTT.

The chain recombines TRBV14 with TRBJ2-7; the match to TRBD1 covers 7 bases. Looked up from germline, CDR1 is SGHDN and CDR2 is FVKESK. CDR3 length: 15 residues. V lost 1 base, J lost 6 bases, and 9 bases stayed unmatched. In nucleotides, the CDR3 is TGTGCCAGCAGCCAAGGCACAGGGGTCTTACGCGAGCAGTACTTC. This codes for CASSQGTGVLREQYF.

In this sample, this clone turned up once. The CDR3 region has the DNA TGTGCCTGGAGGTGGACAGGGGGGTCCTACGAGCAGTACTTC. It translates to CAWRWTGGSYEQYF. This sequence joins TRBV30 and TRBJ2-7, with 10 bases identical to TRBD1. This CDR3 contains 14 residues. Trimming removed 3 bases from V and 1 base from J; junction bases left unmatched: 3. CDR1 and CDR2 from the germline V gene are GTSNPN and SVGIG (reference sequence).

The gene calls are TRBV18 and TRBJ1-4; no clear D gene. Germline CDR1 is KGHSH and CDR2 is LQKENI. The CDR3 loop spans 12 amino acids. The V and J ends lost 5 bases and 6 bases respectively, with 7 bases between them. For the CDR3, the DNA is TGTGCCAGCTCAGTTAAGGATGAAAAACTGTTTTTT. Translation gives CASSVKDEKLFF.

V is TRBV29-1 and J is TRBJ2-5; no definite D call. V was pared by 6 bases and J by 5 bases, with 10 bases between. The CDR3 is made up of 11 amino acids. In germline, CDR1 is SQVTM, CDR2 ANQGSEA. CDR3 in amino acids: CSVSVRETQYF. CDR3 nucleotides: TGCAGCGTCTCGGTAAGGGAGACCCAGTACTTC.

The V gene is TRBV6-1, the J gene TRBJ1-1; 8 bases align to TRBD1. Trimming at V came to 10 bases and at J to 5 bases, leaving 6 bases not matched to a gene. Germline values: CDR1 MNHNS, CDR2 SASEGT. The CDR3 is made up of 12 amino acids. The CDR3 region is CATSTGDTEAFF. As DNA, the CDR3 is TGTGCCACCTCGACAGGGGATACTGAAGCTTTCTTT.

V gene TRBV30 combines with J gene TRBJ2-2, with 7 bases fitting TRBD2. The length of the CDR3 is 14 residues. Germline V CDR1 and CDR2: GTSNPN, SVGIG (reference sequence). J gave up 5 bases and V 7 bases, and 10 bases lay outside the gene matches. The CDR3 protein is CASGLVVPTGELFF. The DNA of the CDR3 is TGTGCCTCTGGACTAGTAGTCCCGACCGGGGAGCTGTTTTTT. Supplemented by reference TRBV30 and TRBJ2-2, the full variable domain reads SQTIHQWPATLVQPVGSPLSLECTVEGTSNPNLYWYRQAAGRGLQLLFYSVGIGQISSEVPQNLSASRPQDRQFILSSKKLLLSDSGFYLCASGLVVPTGELFFGEGSRLTVL.

The chain couples TRBV30 to TRBJ2-1; 7 nucleotides agree with TRBD2. CDR1 and CDR2 (germline): GTSNPN, SVGIG (reference sequence). This CDR3 has 17 residues. Germline trimming cut 4 bases from V and 6 bases from J; bases unmatched to any gene: 18. The DNA for the CDR3 is TGTGCCTGGAAGATTGGCGGGAGTATACGTTGGAGCAATGAGCAGTTCTTC. It yields the protein CAWKIGGSIRWSNEQFF.

The rearrangement uses TRBV9 and TRBJ2-2; D perhaps matches TRBD2 (5 bases). The CDR3 loop spans 15 amino acids. V gave up 4 bases and J gave up 7 bases, with 17 bases separating them. Germline V lookup: CDR1 SGDLS, CDR2 YYNGEE. The CDR3 DNA reads as TGTGCCAGCAGCAAAGACGGTAGGGCGGGCGGGGAGCTGTTTTTT. This translates into CASSKDGRAGGELFF.

This rearrangement joins TRBV2 to TRBJ2-1, with 7 bases aligning to TRBD2. V lost 5 bases and J lost 0; bases outside the gene matches: 4. Per the germline V gene, CDR1 is SNHLY and CDR2 is FYNNEI. The CDR3 totals 15 residues. The chain's CDR3 is CASSRLALSYNEQFF. As DNA, the CDR3 is TGTGCCAGCAGTAGACTAGCACTCTCCTACAATGAGCAGTTCTTC.